This section outlines one T cell receptor (beta chain) sequence together with its context. The antigen remains unidentified. This entry is derived from a study of OX40 agonist ivuxolimab in advanced cancers. Overall study: Patients were dosed with the agonistic anti-OX40 (CD134) antibody ivuxolimab. The dose-escalation cohort was roughly 84% male, with a mean age of 60 years, ranging about 23 to 80. Study results and caveats: Among T cells, CD8+ cells averaged more expanded clones than CD4+ cells.

This CDR3 contains 13 residues. Germline assignment: CDR1 MNHEY and CDR2 SVGAGI. Trimming took off 8 bases at V and 3 bases at J, with 11 bases between the two ends. Some clones are missing from TCRdb's copy, which holds only in-frame ones; the method was immunoSEQ multiplex PCR. The data contain about 98,000 clones, more than 85% of them singletons. The specimen comprised CD4+ or CD8+ T cells sorted from blood, sampled in a trial of the OX40 agonist ivuxolimab. The TCR was taken from an adult with an advanced solid tumor such as melanoma, head and neck, liver or kidney cancer. The chain couples TRBV6-5 to TRBJ1-5; D is unresolved. The CDR3 DNA follows: TGTGCCAGCGGGTCTTTGAACAATCAGCCCCAGCATTTT. Translated, it gives CASGSLNNQPQHF.